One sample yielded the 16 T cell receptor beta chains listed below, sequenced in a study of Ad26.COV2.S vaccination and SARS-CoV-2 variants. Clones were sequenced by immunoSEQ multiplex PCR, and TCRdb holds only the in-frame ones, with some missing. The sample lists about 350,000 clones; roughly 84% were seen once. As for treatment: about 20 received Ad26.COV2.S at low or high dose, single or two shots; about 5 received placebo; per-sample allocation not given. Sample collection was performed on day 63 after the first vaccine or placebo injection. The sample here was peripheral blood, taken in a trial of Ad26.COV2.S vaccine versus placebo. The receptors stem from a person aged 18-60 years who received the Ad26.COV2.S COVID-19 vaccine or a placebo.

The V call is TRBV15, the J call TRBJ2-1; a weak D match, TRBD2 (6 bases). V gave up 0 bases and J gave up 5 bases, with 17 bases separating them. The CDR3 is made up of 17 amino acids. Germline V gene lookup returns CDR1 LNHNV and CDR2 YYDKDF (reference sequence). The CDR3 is CATSRDPGEVWDNEQFF. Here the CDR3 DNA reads TGTGCCACCAGCAGAGACCCCGGGGAGGTCTGGGACAATGAGCAGTTCTTC.

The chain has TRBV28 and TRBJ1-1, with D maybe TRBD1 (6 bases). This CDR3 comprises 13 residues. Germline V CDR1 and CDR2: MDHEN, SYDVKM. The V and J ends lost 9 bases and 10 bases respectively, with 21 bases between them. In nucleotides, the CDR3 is TGTGCCAGTTCTGGACAGTTTGGGGAACGAGCTTTCTTT. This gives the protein CASSGQFGERAFF.

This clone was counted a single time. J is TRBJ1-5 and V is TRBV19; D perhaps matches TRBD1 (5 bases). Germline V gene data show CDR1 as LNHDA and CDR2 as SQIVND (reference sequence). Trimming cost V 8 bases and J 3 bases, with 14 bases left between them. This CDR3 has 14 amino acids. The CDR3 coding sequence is TGTGCCAGTCGGGACGCAGGGCCCAATCAGCCCCAGCATTTT. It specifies CASRDAGPNQPQHF.

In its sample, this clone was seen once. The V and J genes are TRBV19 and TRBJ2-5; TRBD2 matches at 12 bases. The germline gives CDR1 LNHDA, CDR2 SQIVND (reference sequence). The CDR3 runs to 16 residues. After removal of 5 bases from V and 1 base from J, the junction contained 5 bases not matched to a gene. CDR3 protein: CASSPSGGAGQETQYF. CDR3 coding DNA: TGTGCCAGTAGTCCTAGCGGGGGGGCGGGCCAAGAGACCCAGTACTTC.

The CDR3 DNA is TGCGCCAGCAGCTTGGGCCTACTAGCGGGTGGAAACACCGGGGAGCTGTTTTTT. Translated, it gives CASSLGLLAGGNTGELFF. This chain uses TRBV5-1 with TRBJ2-2; 9 bases agree with TRBD2. Germline trimming cut 0 bases from V and 2 bases from J; bases unmatched to any gene: 8. In germline, CDR1 is SGHRS, CDR2 YFSETQ. The CDR3 runs to 18 residues.

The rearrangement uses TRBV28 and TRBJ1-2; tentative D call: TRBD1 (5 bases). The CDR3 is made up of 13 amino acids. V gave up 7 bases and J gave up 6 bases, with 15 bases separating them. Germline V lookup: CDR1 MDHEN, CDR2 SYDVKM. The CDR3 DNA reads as TGTGCCAGCACCAGTGGGGGGAGGGATGGCTACACCTTC. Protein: CASTSGGRDGYTF.

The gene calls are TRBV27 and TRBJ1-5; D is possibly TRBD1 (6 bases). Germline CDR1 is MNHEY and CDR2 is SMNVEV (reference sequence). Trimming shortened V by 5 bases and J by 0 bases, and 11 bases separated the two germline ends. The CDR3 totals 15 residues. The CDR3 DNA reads TGTGCCAGCAGTCTGGGGGCAGGTAGCAATCAGCCCCAGCATTTT. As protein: CASSLGAGSNQPQHF.

The CDR3, as DNA: TGCAGCGTGTCGACAGGGGGATACGAGCAGTACTTC. Amino acid sequence: CSVSTGGYEQYF. The chain couples TRBV29-1 to TRBJ2-7; 9 bases are shared with TRBD1. The CDR3 has 12 residues. After removal of 6 bases from V and 4 bases from J, the junction contained 4 bases not matched to a gene. From germline, CDR1 is SQVTM and CDR2 ANQGSEA.

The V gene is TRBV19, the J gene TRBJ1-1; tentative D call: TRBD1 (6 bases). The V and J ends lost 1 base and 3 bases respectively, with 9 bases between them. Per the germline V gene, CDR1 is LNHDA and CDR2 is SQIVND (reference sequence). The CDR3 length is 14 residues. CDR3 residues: CASSIAGVHTEAFF. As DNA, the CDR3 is TGTGCCAGTAGTATAGCAGGGGTCCACACTGAAGCTTTCTTT.

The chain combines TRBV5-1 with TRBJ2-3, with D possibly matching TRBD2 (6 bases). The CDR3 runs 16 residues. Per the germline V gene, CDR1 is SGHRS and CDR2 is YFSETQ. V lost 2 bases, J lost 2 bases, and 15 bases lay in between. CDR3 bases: TGCGCCAGCAGCTTTGGTTCCGGAGGGTACACAGATACGCAGTATTTT. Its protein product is CASSFGSGGYTDTQYF.

The CDR3 sequence: CASQQTSGAAGELFF. The CDR3 DNA sequence: TGTGCCAGCCAGCAGACTAGCGGGGCTGCCGGGGAGCTGTTTTTT. The chain carries TRBV6-4 and TRBJ2-2; 11 nucleotides agree with TRBD2. There are 15 residues in the CDR3. V lost 8 bases, J lost 6 bases, and 8 bases stayed unmatched. Germline lookup yields CDR1 MRHNA and CDR2 SNTAGT.

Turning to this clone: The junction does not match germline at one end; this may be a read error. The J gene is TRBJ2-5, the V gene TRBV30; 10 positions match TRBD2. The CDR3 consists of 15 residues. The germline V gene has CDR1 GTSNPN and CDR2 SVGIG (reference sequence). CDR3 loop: CAGSGGAKVQETQYF. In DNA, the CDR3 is TGTGCCGGGAGCGGGGGGGCCAAGGTCCAGGAGACCCAGTACTTC.

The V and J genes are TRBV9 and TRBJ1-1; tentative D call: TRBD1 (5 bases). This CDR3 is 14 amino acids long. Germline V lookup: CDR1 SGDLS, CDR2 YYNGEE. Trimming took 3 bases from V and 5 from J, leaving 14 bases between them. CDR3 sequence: CASSADWKGTEAFF. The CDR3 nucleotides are TGTGCCAGCAGCGCCGACTGGAAGGGGACTGAAGCTTTCTTT.

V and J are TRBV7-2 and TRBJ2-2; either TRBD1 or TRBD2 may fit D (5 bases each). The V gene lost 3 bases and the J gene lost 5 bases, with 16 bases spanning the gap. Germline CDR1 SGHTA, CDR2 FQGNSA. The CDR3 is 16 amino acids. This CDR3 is CASSLAGAPGTGELFF. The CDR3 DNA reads TGTGCCAGCAGCTTGGCCGGGGCACCAGGAACCGGGGAGCTGTTTTTT.

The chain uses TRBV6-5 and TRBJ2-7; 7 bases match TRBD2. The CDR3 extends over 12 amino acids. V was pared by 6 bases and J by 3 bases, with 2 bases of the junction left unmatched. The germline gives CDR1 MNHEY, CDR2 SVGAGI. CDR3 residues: CASRSGIYEQYF. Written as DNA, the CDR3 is TGTGCCAGCAGGAGCGGGATCTACGAGCAGTACTTC.

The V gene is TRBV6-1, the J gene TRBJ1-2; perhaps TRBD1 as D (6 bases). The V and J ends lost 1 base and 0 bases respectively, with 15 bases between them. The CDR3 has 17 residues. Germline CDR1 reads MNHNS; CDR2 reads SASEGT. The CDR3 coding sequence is TGTGCCAGCAGTGAAGAGCCCAACTGGACAGCTAACTATGGCTACACCTTC. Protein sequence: CASSEEPNWTANYGYTF.